A single sample is the source of the 21 T cell receptor beta chains below, sequenced in a study of CD8+ T cells in alopecia areata. Following RNA extraction, reverse transcription yielded cDNA that acted as the sequencing template. This table comes from immunoSEQ multiplex PCR, and its TCRdb copy is limited to in-frame clones, with some not included. The sample has 140,000 to 150,000 clones, about 47% seen once. Sequences were derived from CD4+ T cells sorted from blood, sampled at week 0. These receptors were obtained from a human donor with alopecia areata.

The V and J genes are TRBV9 and TRBJ1-2, with 8 bases lining up with TRBD1. Germline V gene lookup returns CDR1 SGDLS and CDR2 YYNGEE. The trim removed 6 bases at V and 1 base at J, leaving 8 bases unmatched. There are 15 residues in the CDR3. CDR3 residues: CASKRGQGDNYGYTF. The CDR3 region has the DNA TGTGCCAGCAAACGTGGACAGGGTGATAACTATGGCTACACCTTC. Full variable domain (outside the CDR3, taken from reference TRBV9 and TRBJ1-2): DSGVTQTPKHLITATGQRVTLRCSPRSGDLSVYWYQQSLDQGLQFLIQYYNGEERAKGNILERFSAQQFPDLHSELNLSSLELGDSALYFCASKRGQGDNYGYTFGSGTRLTVV.

In this sample, this clone turned up a few times. The chain is built from TRBV7-2 and TRBJ2-1; the D gene is possibly TRBD1 (6 bases). The CDR3 has 14 residues. Deletions cut 4 bases from V and 6 bases from J, with 13 bases between. Germline values: CDR1 SGHTA, CDR2 FQGNSA. The CDR3 is CASSSLDRFNEQFF. The CDR3 DNA sequence: TGTGCCAGCAGCTCCTTGGACAGATTCAATGAGCAGTTCTTC.

This clone was observed a handful of times. The chain joins TRBV29-1 to TRBJ2-4; TRBD2 might be the D (6 bases). CDR3 length equals 14 residues. The germline gives CDR1 SQVTM, CDR2 ANQGSEA. V dropped 5 bases and J dropped 0 bases, with 11 bases sitting between them. CDR3 loop: CSVSPAGAKNIQYF. The CDR3, as DNA: TGCAGCGTTAGCCCAGCGGGAGCCAAAAACATTCAGTACTTC.

This chain uses TRBV30 with TRBJ2-6; D gene ambiguous. The CDR3 runs to 13 residues. Germline CDR1 GTSNPN, CDR2 SVGIG (reference sequence). V was clipped by 0 bases and J by 2 bases, with 2 bases between them. CDR3 in DNA: TGTGCCTGGAGTGTAACTGGGGCCAACGTCCTGACTTTC. This codes for CAWSVTGANVLTF.

The rearrangement joins TRBV5-8 to TRBJ2-3; no clear D. This CDR3 region has 14 residues. Germline V lookup: CDR1 SGHTS, CDR2 YDEGEE. V lost 2 bases to trimming and J lost 2 bases, with 9 bases between them. CDR3 in DNA: TGTGCCAGCAGCTTCGGGCTGCTCACAGATACGCAGTATTTT. Its translation is CASSFGLLTDTQYF.

The chain couples TRBV29-1 to TRBJ2-7, with 7 nucleotides matching TRBD2. CDR3 length equals 15 residues. Trimming took 6 bases from V and 4 from J; bases not matched to a gene: 15. CDR1 is SQVTM, CDR2 ANQGSEA, per germline. In nucleotides, the CDR3 is TGCAGCGTGAGGGGAGGGTGGACTGGGGCTTACGAGCAGTACTTC. The encoded protein is CSVRGGWTGAYEQYF.

J is TRBJ1-5 and V is TRBV30, with D possibly being TRBD1 (5 bases). Between the trimmed V and J ends, which lost 4 bases and 3 bases, there was a span of 7 bases. The CDR3 spans 12 residues. Germline V gene data show CDR1 as GTSNPN and CDR2 as SVGIG (reference sequence). The chain's CDR3 is CAWKTVNQPQHF. In nucleotides, the CDR3 is TGTGCCTGGAAGACAGTCAATCAGCCCCAGCATTTT.

In its sample, this clone was seen a few times. The V and J genes are TRBV27 and TRBJ1-2; the D gene is possibly TRBD1 (6 bases). The V end lost 7 bases, the J end lost 4 bases, and 16 bases lay between the germline ends. In germline, CDR1 is MNHEY, CDR2 SMNVEV (reference sequence). The CDR3 runs 14 residues. The CDR3 coding sequence is TGTGCCAGCACCGCCGCGGGGGGCATCTATGGCTACACCTTC. Translated: CASTAAGGIYGYTF.

This clone was recorded only once. This chain joins TRBV14 and TRBJ2-7; the match to TRBD2 covers 7 bases. The CDR3 is 13 residues long. After removal of 0 bases from V and 8 bases from J, the junction contained 4 bases not matched to a gene. Germline CDR1 SGHDN, CDR2 FVKESK. CDR3 sequence (DNA): TGTGCCAGCAGCCAAGAAAGGGGACTACAGCAGTACTTC. Protein: CASSQERGLQQYF. Full variable domain (missing parts from reference TRBV14 and TRBJ2-7): EAGVTQFPSHSVIEKGQTVTLRCDPISGHDNLYWYRRVMGKEIKFLLHFVKESKQDESGMPNNRFLAERTGGTYSTLKVQPAELEDSGVYFCASSQERGLQQYFGPGTRLTVT.

V and J are TRBV7-6 and TRBJ2-3; TRBD2 aligns across 10 bases. Trimming at V came to 6 bases and at J to 2 bases, leaving 5 bases not matched to a gene. The length of the CDR3 is 15 residues. In germline, CDR1 is SGHVS, CDR2 FNYEAQ. CDR3: CASRPSGRATDTQYF. For the CDR3, the DNA is TGTGCCAGCAGACCCAGCGGGAGGGCCACAGATACGCAGTATTTT. The full variable domain, completed using reference TRBV7-6 and TRBJ2-3, is GAGVSQSPRYKVTKRGQDVALRCDPISGHVSLYWYRQALGQGPEFLTYFNYEAQQDKSGLPNDRFSAERPEGSISTLTIQRTEQRDSAMYRCASRPSGRATDTQYFGPGTRLTVL.

This chain uses TRBV28 with TRBJ2-2; TRBD2 aligns across 10 bases. CDR1 is MDHEN, CDR2 SYDVKM, per germline. The trim removed 1 base at V and 4 bases at J, leaving 9 bases unmatched. The CDR3 extends over 18 amino acids. DNA for the CDR3: TGTGCCAGCAGTTTATTAGGGTCTAGCGGGAGATTCACCGGGGAGCTGTTTTTT. This gives the protein CASSLLGSSGRFTGELFF.

The chain is built from TRBV7-8 and TRBJ2-1, with D perhaps matching TRBD1 (5 bases). CDR3 length equals 18 residues. V was pared by 0 bases and J by 3 bases, with 18 bases between. The germline V gene has CDR1 SGHVS and CDR2 FQNEAQ. The DNA of the CDR3 is TGTGCCAGCAGCTTAGCCAGGGTGGGGCCTTGGGTCTACAATGAGCAGTTCTTC. Translating gives CASSLARVGPWVYNEQFF.

Notes on this clone: A read error may account for a junction end that differs from germline. The chain employs TRBV30 and TRBJ2-7; perhaps TRBD2 as D (5 bases). The germline gives CDR1 GTSNPN, CDR2 SVGIG (reference sequence). The CDR3 is 11 amino acids. Here the CDR3 DNA reads TGTGCCTGGAAAGGAGGTGGCGCATGGAAATTC. It yields the protein CAWKGGGAWKF. The full variable domain, completed using reference TRBV30 and TRBJ2-7, is SQTIHQWPATLVQPVGSPLSLECTVEGTSNPNLYWYRQAAGRGLQLLFYSVGIGQISSEVPQNLSASRPQDRQFILSSKKLLLSDSGFYLCAWKGGGAWKFGPGTRLTVT.

This clone appeared a single time. V and J are TRBV6-6 and TRBJ1-4; perhaps TRBD1 as D (5 bases). V was shortened by 8 bases and J by 12 bases, with 13 bases between the two germline ends. From germline, CDR1 is MNHNY and CDR2 SVGAGI (reference sequence). This CDR3 comprises 11 residues. The CDR3, as DNA: TGTGCCAGCCTGGGACGGATCCAACTGTTTTTT. The encoded protein is CASLGRIQLFF.

The gene calls are TRBV29-1 and TRBJ1-1; no firm D call. The CDR3 sequence is 13 residues long. Trimming removed 4 bases at V and 0 bases at J, with 9 bases between. CDR1 is SQVTM and CDR2 is ANQGSEA in the germline V gene. The CDR3 reads CSVGSGMNTEAFF. CDR3 DNA: TGCAGCGTTGGTTCTGGGATGAACACTGAAGCTTTCTTT.

The rearrangement uses TRBV5-1 and TRBJ1-4; D ambiguous. This CDR3 is built from 15 residues. CDR1 is SGHRS and CDR2 is YFSETQ in the germline V gene. The V gene lost 0 bases and the J gene lost 3 bases, with 9 bases spanning the gap. CDR3 sequence: CASSLVVGANEKLFF. The CDR3, as DNA: TGCGCCAGCAGCTTGGTTGTCGGGGCTAATGAAAAACTGTTTTTT.

CDR3 loop: CASSDRSGGRGTQYF. The CDR3 DNA sequence: TGTGCCAGCAGCGACCGATCAGGGGGCCGGGGGACCCAGTACTTC. The chain links TRBV6-6 to TRBJ2-5; 8 nucleotides align to TRBD1. The V gene end was trimmed by 6 bases and the J gene end by 7 bases; junction bases not matched to a gene: 13. The CDR3 length is 15 residues. CDR1 is MNHNY and CDR2 is SVGAGI in the germline V gene (reference sequence).

This clone was counted only a few times. The rearrangement links TRBV30 to TRBJ2-4; D not resolved. Germline values: CDR1 GTSNPN, CDR2 SVGIG (reference sequence). The CDR3 covers 12 residues. Between the trimmed V and J ends, which lost 3 bases and 1 base, there was a span of 4 bases. CDR3 in DNA: TGTGCCTGGAGGGTGGCCAAAAACATTCAGTACTTC. Translation gives CAWRVAKNIQYF.

This clone was counted a few times. This rearrangement joins TRBV5-4 to TRBJ2-2, with 10 bases lining up with TRBD1. Germline V gene sequence: CDR1 SGHNT, CDR2 YYREEE (reference sequence). V was clipped by 4 bases and J by 7 bases; unmatched bases: 13. This CDR3 contains 17 residues. CDR3: CASSPRKGQGRSGELFF. The CDR3 nucleotides are TGTGCCAGCAGCCCAAGGAAGGGACAGGGGCGTAGCGGGGAGCTGTTTTTT.

The chain uses TRBV4-1 and TRBJ1-1; tentatively, D is TRBD1 (6 bases). The CDR3 consists of 15 residues. The germline gives CDR1 MGHRA, CDR2 YSYEKL. Trimming stripped 4 bases from V and 0 bases from J, with 12 bases between. CDR3 DNA: TGCGCCAGCAGCCGGTACAGGGAAATGAACACTGAAGCTTTCTTT. This encodes CASSRYREMNTEAFF.

This clone was picked up one time. The rearrangement joins TRBV30 to TRBJ1-2; unclear D gene. Germline CDR1 reads GTSNPN; CDR2 reads SVGIG (reference sequence). Trimming took 0 bases from V and 13 from J, leaving 9 bases between them. CDR3 length equals 10 residues. CDR3 nucleotide sequence: TGTGCCTGGAGTGTCTCTAGGAGCACCTTC. Its translation: CAWSVSRSTF.